This T cell receptor (beta chain) was sequenced in a study of blood T cell repertoires in COVID-19. On the study more broadly: The United States, Italy and Spain provided the acute and convalescent COVID-19 samples. PBMCs, B-cell-depleted T cells, or T cells provided the cDNA or gDNA that made up the material.

The CDR3 is 16 amino acids. The germline V gene has CDR1 LNHDA and CDR2 SQIVND (reference sequence). Trimming at V came to 4 bases and at J to 12 bases, leaving 14 bases not matched to a gene. Original handling: Estimates of nucleated cell counts were drawn from the amplification of reference gene primers. The method was immunoSEQ multiplex PCR; TCRdb's version includes in-frame clones alone and lacks a portion of them. V and J calls plus clone size are reproduced from that table; the DNA served to infer D and trimming. The sample has roughly 230,000 clones; approximately 84% are singletons. The sequence came from a man between 50 and 59 years old with acute or convalescent COVID-19. The chain has TRBV19 and TRBJ1-4; TRBD1 matches at 10 bases. The specimen was peripheral blood. The CDR3 here is CASSRVGQGEMKQLFF. CDR3 nucleotides: TGTGCCAGTAGTAGGGTCGGACAGGGGGAAATGAAACAACTGTTTTTT.